The rows below give T cell receptor beta chains drawn from one sample of a study of blood T cell repertoires in COVID-19. The assay was immunoSEQ multiplex PCR, and TCRdb's table has in-frame clones only and misses some. The repertoire holds tens of thousands of clones, with approximately 80% as singletons. Sequencing was done on a sample of peripheral blood. The receptors originated from a man aged 65 to 85 with active COVID-19. The CDR3 runs from the conserved cysteine through the conserved F or W. The order of the fields is clone size, V gene, D gene, J gene, CDR3 DNA, CDR3 protein. A D gene is named only where the DNA matches it firmly. Part of the rows lack a size; the others show once, few, many or a class for expanded clones.

clone_size: few; v_call: TRBV11-2; d_call: TRBD2; j_call: TRBJ2-7; cdr3_nt: TGTGCCAGCAGCTTAGTGGACCGGGGGGCCTACGAGCAGTACTTC; cdr3_aa: CASSLVDRGAYEQYF
clone_size: NA; v_call: TRBV28; d_call: TRBD1; j_call: TRBJ1-6; cdr3_nt: TGTGCCGGGCGGGACAGCCTGAATTCACCCCTCCACTTT; cdr3_aa: CAGRDSLNSPLHF
clone_size: NA; v_call: TRBV7-3; d_call: TRBD2; j_call: TRBJ2-7; cdr3_nt: TGTGCCAGCAGCTTAGAGGTAGCGGGGTTCTACGAGCAGTACTTC; cdr3_aa: CASSLEVAGFYEQYF
clone_size: NA; v_call: TRBV27; d_call: TRBD2; j_call: TRBJ2-1; cdr3_nt: TGTGCCAGCAGACCAAGCGGGGGGCCTTACAATGAGCAGTTCTTC; cdr3_aa: CASRPSGGPYNEQFF
clone_size: NA; v_call: TRBV27; d_call: NA; j_call: TRBJ1-1; cdr3_nt: TGTGCCAGCAGTACCACGGACAGTCGAAACACTGAAGCTTTCTTT; cdr3_aa: CASSTTDSRNTEAFF
clone_size: few; v_call: TRBV4-1; d_call: NA; j_call: TRBJ2-3; cdr3_nt: TGCGCCAGCAGCCAAGGGTTCGGAGTTGGGTATACGCAGTATTTT; cdr3_aa: CASSQGFGVGYTQYF
clone_size: NA; v_call: TRBV11-2; d_call: NA; j_call: TRBJ1-4; cdr3_nt: TGTGCCAGCAGCTTCCGCACAGGGAACGGGGATGAAAAACTGTTTTTT; cdr3_aa: CASSFRTGNGDEKLFF
clone_size: once; v_call: TRBV10-1; d_call: NA; j_call: TRBJ1-1; cdr3_nt: TGCGCCTGCCAACAGGGCATGAACACTGAAGCTTTCTTT; cdr3_aa: CACQQGMNTEAFF
clone_size: NA; v_call: TRBV9; d_call: TRBD2; j_call: TRBJ2-3; cdr3_nt: TGTGCCAGCAGCCCACGGGAGGGCCTGACAGATACGCAGTATTTT; cdr3_aa: CASSPREGLTDTQYF
clone_size: NA; v_call: TRBV19; d_call: TRBD1; j_call: TRBJ1-6; cdr3_nt: TGTGCCAGTAGTATTGGACAGGGGGTAGGATCACCCCTCCACTTT; cdr3_aa: CASSIGQGVGSPLHF
clone_size: few; v_call: TRBV7-3; d_call: NA; j_call: TRBJ2-5; cdr3_nt: TGTGCCAGCAGCCCGACCGGGACATGGGGAGAGACCCAGTACTTC; cdr3_aa: CASSPTGTWGETQYF
clone_size: NA; v_call: TRBV29-1; d_call: NA; j_call: TRBJ2-7; cdr3_nt: TGCAGCGTTGCCTTCTCCGCAGGACTGACGGAGCAGTACTTC; cdr3_aa: CSVAFSAGLTEQYF
clone_size: NA; v_call: TRBV5-1; d_call: NA; j_call: TRBJ1-1; cdr3_nt: TGCGCCAGCAGCTTGTACGGAGACACTGAAGCTTTCTTT; cdr3_aa: CASSLYGDTEAFF
clone_size: NA; v_call: TRBV5-5; d_call: NA; j_call: TRBJ1-1; cdr3_nt: TGTGCCAGCAGCGAAGAACCTGTGGCAGGGTGGACTGAAGCTTTCTTT; cdr3_aa: CASSEEPVAGWTEAFF
clone_size: NA; v_call: TRBV28; d_call: TRBD1; j_call: TRBJ1-3; cdr3_nt: TGTGCCAGCACCCTGGGACAGGGAGCTCCCGCCATATATTTT; cdr3_aa: CASTLGQGAPAIYF
clone_size: NA; v_call: TRBV5-6; d_call: NA; j_call: TRBJ1-2; cdr3_nt: TGTGCCAGCAGCTTGCCACAGAACTATGGCTACACCTTC; cdr3_aa: CASSLPQNYGYTF
clone_size: NA; v_call: TRBV3-1/TRBV3-2; d_call: NA; j_call: TRBJ2-2; cdr3_nt: TGTGCCAGCAGCCAAGAGGGAGGTACCGGGGAGCTGTTTTTT; cdr3_aa: CASSQEGGTGELFF
clone_size: NA; v_call: TRBV24-1; d_call: NA; j_call: TRBJ2-5; cdr3_nt: TGTGCCACCAGTGACCCCAAACAGGGTTACGAGACCCAGTACTTC; cdr3_aa: CATSDPKQGYETQYF
clone_size: NA; v_call: TRBV6-5; d_call: TRBD1; j_call: TRBJ1-4; cdr3_nt: TGTGCCAGCGCCTTTAGGGGGCGCGGAGAAAAACTGTTTTTT; cdr3_aa: CASAFRGRGEKLFF
clone_size: NA; v_call: TRBV11-2; d_call: NA; j_call: TRBJ2-3; cdr3_nt: TGTGCCAGCAGCCGGAACCTCGGGACAAGCACAGATACGCAGTATTTT; cdr3_aa: CASSRNLGTSTDTQYF
clone_size: NA; v_call: TRBV7-8; d_call: TRBD2; j_call: TRBJ2-1; cdr3_nt: TGTGCCAGCAGCTCGCCGCGGACTAGCGGGGGGTACAATGAGCAGTTCTTC; cdr3_aa: CASSSPRTSGGYNEQFF
clone_size: NA; v_call: TRBV7-3; d_call: NA; j_call: TRBJ1-1; cdr3_nt: TGTGCCAGCAGCTTTTCAGGGTTCACTGAAGCTTTCTTT; cdr3_aa: CASSFSGFTEAFF
clone_size: NA; v_call: TRBV6-4; d_call: NA; j_call: TRBJ2-2; cdr3_nt: TGTGCCAGCAGGACAGAGAGGACCGGGGAGCTGTTTTTT; cdr3_aa: CASRTERTGELFF
clone_size: NA; v_call: TRBV5-1; d_call: TRBD2; j_call: TRBJ2-1; cdr3_nt: TGCGCCAGCAGCGTTAGCGGGGGGGCCTACAATGAGCAGTTCTTC; cdr3_aa: CASSVSGGAYNEQFF
clone_size: once; v_call: TRBV6-5; d_call: NA; j_call: TRBJ2-3; cdr3_nt: TGTGCCAGCAGGCGGACAGCTAGCACAGATACGCAGTATTTT; cdr3_aa: CASRRTASTDTQYF
clone_size: NA; v_call: TRBV28; d_call: TRBD2; j_call: TRBJ2-5; cdr3_nt: TGTGCCAGCAGTTTAAATCGTGGTAGCGGGATAAGAGAGACCCAGTACTTC; cdr3_aa: CASSLNRGSGIRETQYF
clone_size: NA; v_call: TRBV10-1; d_call: NA; j_call: TRBJ2-3; cdr3_nt: TGCGCCAGCAGTGGGGGGCCGGAGTCCTCCTTCTCAGATACGCAGTATTTT; cdr3_aa: CASSGGPESSFSDTQYF
clone_size: NA; v_call: TRBV27; d_call: TRBD2; j_call: TRBJ2-1; cdr3_nt: TGTGCCAGCAGTTTGGGCGGAGCCGGGACTAGCGGTTCCTTAAGCTCCTACAATGAGCAGTTCTTC; cdr3_aa: CASSLGGAGTSGSLSSYNEQFF
clone_size: NA; v_call: TRBV29-1; d_call: TRBD1; j_call: TRBJ2-7; cdr3_nt: TGCAGCGTTGAAGCGGGACAGGGCGACGAGCAGTACTTC; cdr3_aa: CSVEAGQGDEQYF
clone_size: NA; v_call: TRBV5-5; d_call: TRBD1; j_call: TRBJ2-3; cdr3_nt: TGTGCCAGCAGCTCGACAGGGGTAGTCACAGATACGCAGTATTTT; cdr3_aa: CASSSTGVVTDTQYF
clone_size: few; v_call: TRBV6-1; d_call: NA; j_call: TRBJ1-4; cdr3_nt: TGTGCCAGCAGTGAAGCCCGGGGTACAGACAATGAAAAACTGTTTTTT; cdr3_aa: CASSEARGTDNEKLFF
clone_size: NA; v_call: TRBV18; d_call: TRBD1; j_call: TRBJ1-2; cdr3_nt: TGTGCCAGCTCACGCTGGGGACAGGATAACTATGGCTACACCTTC; cdr3_aa: CASSRWGQDNYGYTF
clone_size: NA; v_call: TRBV5-6; d_call: NA; j_call: TRBJ1-4; cdr3_nt: TGTGCCAGCAGCTTGGGGCCAACTAATGAAAAACTGTTTTTT; cdr3_aa: CASSLGPTNEKLFF
clone_size: NA; v_call: TRBV9; d_call: NA; j_call: TRBJ1-1; cdr3_nt: TGTGCCAGCAGCTCGACAGTAGGGGCCCCTGAAGCTTTCTTT; cdr3_aa: CASSSTVGAPEAFF
clone_size: NA; v_call: TRBV7-2; d_call: NA; j_call: TRBJ2-5; cdr3_nt: TGTGCCAGCAGCTTAGAGGCGGAGGAGACCCAGTACTTC; cdr3_aa: CASSLEAEETQYF
clone_size: NA; v_call: TRBV2; d_call: TRBD2; j_call: TRBJ2-7; cdr3_nt: TGTGCCAGCAAAACGAAGCGGGACCTCTACGAGCAGTACTTC; cdr3_aa: CASKTKRDLYEQYF
clone_size: NA; v_call: TRBV7-9; d_call: TRBD2; j_call: TRBJ2-1; cdr3_nt: TGTGCCAGCAGCTCCCTAGGCGGGGGCTACAATGAGCAGTTCTTC; cdr3_aa: CASSSLGGGYNEQFF
clone_size: NA; v_call: TRBV30; d_call: NA; j_call: TRBJ2-2; cdr3_nt: TGTGCCTGGAGTTTTTTGGGGCCTCGATTCACCGGGGAGCTGTTTTTT; cdr3_aa: CAWSFLGPRFTGELFF
clone_size: NA; v_call: TRBV7-9; d_call: NA; j_call: TRBJ1-2; cdr3_nt: TGTGCCAGCAGCTGGAGAGACGGGTGGAACACCTTC; cdr3_aa: CASSWRDGWNTF
clone_size: NA; v_call: TRBV3-1/TRBV3-2; d_call: NA; j_call: TRBJ2-7; cdr3_nt: TGTGCCAGCAGCCTCCGGGACACAGACTCCTACGAGCAGTACTTC; cdr3_aa: CASSLRDTDSYEQYF
clone_size: once; v_call: TRBV5-1; d_call: NA; j_call: TRBJ2-3; cdr3_nt: TGCGCCAGCAGCCCGCAGGGGGGAGGAGATACGCAGTATTTT; cdr3_aa: CASSPQGGGDTQYF
clone_size: NA; v_call: TRBV19; d_call: TRBD2; j_call: TRBJ2-1; cdr3_nt: TGTGCCAGTAGTTTAGCGGGAGTGGGGTCCTACAATGAGCAGTTCTTC; cdr3_aa: CASSLAGVGSYNEQFF
clone_size: NA; v_call: TRBV7-3; d_call: NA; j_call: TRBJ1-2; cdr3_nt: TGTGCCAGCAGCTCAACGGGCAGGGTTGGCGGCTACACCTTC; cdr3_aa: CASSSTGRVGGYTF
clone_size: NA; v_call: TRBV5-1; d_call: NA; j_call: TRBJ1-4; cdr3_nt: TGCGCCAGCAGCGCGGACACATCCAAGGAAAAACTGTTTTTT; cdr3_aa: CASSADTSKEKLFF
clone_size: NA; v_call: TRBV5-6; d_call: TRBD2; j_call: TRBJ2-7; cdr3_nt: TGTGCCAGCAGTACTATAGGACTAGCGGGAAACTACGAGCAGTACTTC; cdr3_aa: CASSTIGLAGNYEQYF